This T cell receptor (beta chain) was captured by sequencing in a study of beta chain features in type 1 diabetes. In the study overall: Cell yields, gender and age were similar in healthy donors and patients. General study results and limits: Among all four CD4+ subsets, Type 1 diabetes patients had TCRB CDR3s that were moderately but significantly shorter.

This clone was detected only a few times. Antigen specificity is unknown. V was pared by 1 base and J by 0 bases, with 10 bases between. This CDR3 has 15 residues. CDR1 is LNHDA and CDR2 is SQIVND in the germline V gene (reference sequence). Expressed TCRB transcripts were sequenced because the entire RNA isolate underwent reverse transcription. Profiling relied on immunoSEQ multiplex PCR, and the TCRdb table lists in-frame clones only, not all of them. The sample records hundreds of thousands of clones, about a tenth being singletons. Sorted populations were all over 95% pure. What was sequenced was central memory CD4+ T cells from blood. The receptor comes from a man aged 30-40 years with type 1 diabetes. The chain combines TRBV19 with TRBJ2-7, with a weak D call TRBD2 (6 bases). CDR3 region: CASSIAAGSSYEQYF. As DNA, the CDR3 is TGTGCCAGTAGTATAGCTGCGGGGTCCTCCTACGAGCAGTACTTC.